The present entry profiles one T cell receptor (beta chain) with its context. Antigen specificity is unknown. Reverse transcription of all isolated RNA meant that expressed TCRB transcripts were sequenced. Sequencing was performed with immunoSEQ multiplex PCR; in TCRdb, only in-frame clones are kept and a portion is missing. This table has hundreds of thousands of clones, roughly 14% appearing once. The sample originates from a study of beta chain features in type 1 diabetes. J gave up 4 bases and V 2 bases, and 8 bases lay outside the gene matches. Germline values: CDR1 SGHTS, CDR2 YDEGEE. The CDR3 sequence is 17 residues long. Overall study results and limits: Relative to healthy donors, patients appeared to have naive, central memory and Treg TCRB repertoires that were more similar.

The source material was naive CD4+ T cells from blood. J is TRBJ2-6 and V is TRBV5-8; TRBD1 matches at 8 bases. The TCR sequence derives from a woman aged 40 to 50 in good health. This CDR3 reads CASSLRQGTAGANVLTF. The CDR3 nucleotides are TGTGCCAGCAGCTTAAGACAGGGGACGGCGGGGGCCAACGTCCTGACTTTC.